This TCR beta chain was recovered during a study of cytomegalovirus exposure and HLA in healthy donors. Findings of the study overall: Within the 120 validation repertoires, first-cohort TCR clusters tended to co-occur, according to a later analysis.

TCRdb's table, derived via immunoSEQ multiplex PCR, lists solely in-frame clones and lacks some. The sample includes 60,000 to 90,000 clones, 94% seen only once; the top ten take 0.55% to 0.65%. As for this clone: Antigen unknown.

CDR1 MNHNY and CDR2 SVGAGI come from the germline V gene (reference sequence). Trimming removed 6 bases from V and 4 bases from J, with 10 bases in between. The CDR3 length is 13 residues. This TCR derives from a young woman in good health and CMV-seronegative. Sequenced: PBMCs. The rearrangement links TRBV6-6 to TRBJ1-3; possible D gene TRBD1, 5 bases. The CDR3 DNA follows: TGTGCCAGCAGCCGGGGGTCGGGAAACACCATATATTTT. Protein sequence: CASSRGSGNTIYF.